Detailed here is one T cell receptor (beta chain). Trimming cost V 0 bases and J 3 bases; bases outside gene matches: 1. The CDR3 sequence is 14 residues long. Germline V gene sequence: CDR1 SGHVS, CDR2 FQNEAQ. Original data processing: From reference gene primer amplification, estimates of nucleated cell counts were derived. Sequencing used immunoSEQ multiplex PCR; TCRdb keeps in-frame clones, though not all of them. Clone size and the V and J calls come from that table; the DNA yielded D and trimming. The sample has 85,000 to 90,000 clones, approximately 79% seen once. This sample was taken from a study of blood T cell repertoires in COVID-19. Study-level information: Collection of acute and convalescent COVID-19 samples took place in the United States, Italy and Spain. The analysed material was cDNA or gDNA that came from T cells, B-cell-depleted T cells, or PBMCs.

Sequencing was carried out using peripheral blood. This chain uses TRBV7-8 with TRBJ2-7; 8 nucleotides align to TRBD1. The sequence was collected from a man aged 65 to 79 with acute or convalescent COVID-19. The CDR3 loop is CASSLAGTGYEQYV. The DNA for the CDR3 is TGTGCCAGCAGCTTAGCCGGGACAGGCTACGAGCAGTACGTC.